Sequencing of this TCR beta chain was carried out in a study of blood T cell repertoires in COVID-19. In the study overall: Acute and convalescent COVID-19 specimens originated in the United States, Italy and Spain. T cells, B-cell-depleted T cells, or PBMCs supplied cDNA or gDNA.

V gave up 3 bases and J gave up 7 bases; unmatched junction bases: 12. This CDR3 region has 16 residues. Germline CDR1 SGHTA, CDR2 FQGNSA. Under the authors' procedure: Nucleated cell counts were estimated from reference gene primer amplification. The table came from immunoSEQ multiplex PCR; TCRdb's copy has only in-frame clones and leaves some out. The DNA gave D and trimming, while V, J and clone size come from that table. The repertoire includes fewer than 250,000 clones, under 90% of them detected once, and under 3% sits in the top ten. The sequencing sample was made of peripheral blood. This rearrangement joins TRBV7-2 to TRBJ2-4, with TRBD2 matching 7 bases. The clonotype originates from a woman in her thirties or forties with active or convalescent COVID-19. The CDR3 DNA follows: TGTGCCAGCAGCTTGTACTTCCGGGCCGGGGGGAACATTCAGTACTTC. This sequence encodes CASSLYFRAGGNIQYF.